The 19 T cell receptor beta chains given below trace back to one sample, sequenced in a study of T cells after somatic rescue of genetic block. This table comes from immunoSEQ multiplex PCR, and its TCRdb copy is limited to in-frame clones, with some not included. The sample contains 60,000 to 90,000 clones, under 95% of which appear only once. The material sequenced was peripheral blood mononuclear cells (PBMCs). Source of these receptors: a man younger than 45.

The V call is TRBV10-2, the J call TRBJ1-1; D remains unclear. The CDR3 has 13 residues. V was trimmed by 7 bases and J by 1 base, leaving 10 bases between them. From germline, CDR1 is WSHSY and CDR2 SAAADI. The CDR3 region has the DNA TGCGCCAGCAAAATCCTTCCGAACACTGAAGCTTTCTTT. It encodes CASKILPNTEAFF.

The V gene is TRBV5-4, the J gene TRBJ1-1, with D possibly being TRBD1 (6 bases). Germline V gene data show CDR1 as SGHNT and CDR2 as YYREEE (reference sequence). The CDR3 contains 14 residues. The V end was cut by 4 bases, the J end by 2 bases, with 12 bases between. CDR3: CASSTDRINTEAFF. CDR3 DNA: TGTGCCAGCAGCACTGACAGGATCAACACTGAAGCTTTCTTT.

The gene calls are TRBV9 and TRBJ1-4; D gene ambiguous. The CDR3 length is 15 residues. The V end lost 0 bases, the J end lost 0 bases, and 6 bases lay between the germline ends. Germline V gene sequence: CDR1 SGDLS, CDR2 YYNGEE. In DNA, the CDR3 is TGTGCCAGCAGCGTAGGGCCCTCAACTAATGAAAAACTGTTTTTT. This translates into CASSVGPSTNEKLFF.

This chain joins TRBV11-2 and TRBJ1-4; D remains ambiguous. V lost 6 bases and J 5 bases, leaving 10 bases between the germline ends. The CDR3 has 13 residues. Germline assignment: CDR1 SGHAT and CDR2 FQNNGV. CDR3 sequence: CASSSLQNEKLFF. CDR3 nucleotides: TGTGCCAGCAGTTCCCTGCAGAATGAAAAACTGTTTTTT.

This sequence joins TRBV11-2 and TRBJ2-5; TRBD2 matches at 8 bases. The CDR3 extends over 15 amino acids. Germline V gene lookup returns CDR1 SGHAT and CDR2 FQNNGV. Losses at the gene ends were 4 bases for V and 4 bases for J; bases not matched to a gene: 8. The CDR3 sequence is CASSSPGRGAETQYF. For the CDR3, the DNA is TGTGCCAGCAGCTCCCCCGGGCGGGGGGCAGAGACCCAGTACTTC.

The chain uses TRBV7-9 and TRBJ2-3; unclear D gene. This CDR3 has 11 amino acids. CDR1 is SEHNR and CDR2 is FQNEAQ in the germline V gene (reference sequence). V gave up 6 bases and J gave up 6 bases, with 7 bases separating them. The CDR3 coding sequence is TGTGCCAGCAGTCCGGCGGATACGCAGTATTTT. It encodes CASSPADTQYF.

In DNA form, the CDR3 reads TGTGCCAGTAGTCCGAACGACCGCTACAATGAGCAGTTCTTC. It yields the protein CASSPNDRYNEQFF. V usage is TRBV19 and J usage is TRBJ2-1; D remains ambiguous. With 5 bases removed from V and 3 bases from J, the gap between germline ends came to 11 bases. The CDR3 totals 14 residues. CDR1 and CDR2 (germline): LNHDA, SQIVND (reference sequence). Together with reference TRBV19 and TRBJ2-1, the CDR3 gives the full variable domain: DGGITQSPKYLFRKEGQNVTLSCEQNLNHDAMYWYRQDPGQGLRLIYYSQIVNDFQKGDIAEGYSVSREKKESFPLTVTSAQKNPTAFYLCASSPNDRYNEQFFGPGTRLTVL.

J is TRBJ2-7 and V is TRBV18, with TRBD2 matching 10 bases. V dropped 6 bases and J dropped 4; count of bases not matched to a gene: 9. Germline loops: CDR1 KGHSH, CDR2 LQKENI. The CDR3 has 15 amino acids. The CDR3 spells CASSRASGSRYEQYF. The DNA of the CDR3 is TGTGCCAGCTCCCGGGCTAGCGGGAGTAGGTACGAGCAGTACTTC.

The CDR3 loop is CASSQDRSYNEQFF. The CDR3 nucleotides are TGCGCCAGCAGCCAAGACCGCTCCTACAATGAGCAGTTCTTC. The chain joins TRBV4-3 to TRBJ2-1; unclear D gene. This CDR3 spans 14 amino acids. Per germline, CDR1 LGHNA and CDR2 YSLEER. Trimming took off 0 bases at V and 0 bases at J, with 3 bases between the two ends.

The J gene is TRBJ2-7, the V gene TRBV7-3, with D unresolved. This CDR3 is 13 amino acids long. V was clipped by 3 bases and J by 1 base, with 7 bases between them. Germline assignment: CDR1 SGHTA and CDR2 FQGTGA. CDR3 coding DNA: TGTGCCAGCAGCTTGGGCAGGTCCTACGAGCAGTACTTC. Its translation is CASSLGRSYEQYF.

The chain joins TRBV28 to TRBJ1-5; 7 bases align to TRBD1. CDR3 size: 15 residues. Germline V CDR1 and CDR2: MDHEN, SYDVKM. The V gene end was trimmed by 7 bases and the J gene end by 1 base; junction bases not matched to a gene: 7. CDR3 coding DNA: TGTGCCAGCAACGGGGACAGCTGGAGCAATCAGCCCCAGCATTTT. This codes for CASNGDSWSNQPQHF.

The chain couples TRBV28 to TRBJ2-1, with D perhaps TRBD1 or TRBD2 (5 bases each). The V end lost 4 bases, the J end lost 6 bases, and 25 bases lay between the germline ends. The CDR3 covers 18 residues. CDR1 is MDHEN, CDR2 SYDVKM, per germline. This chain's CDR3 is CASSSRLGKGPEGNEQFF. In nucleotides, the CDR3 is TGTGCCAGCAGTTCCCGCCTGGGTAAGGGGCCAGAGGGCAATGAGCAGTTCTTC.

Only one count was recorded for this clone. The CDR3 DNA reads as TGTGCCAGCTCACCGGACAAAGACTCTGGAAACACCATATATTTT. Translated: CASSPDKDSGNTIYF. V is TRBV18 and J is TRBJ1-3; TRBD1 is a possible D gene (5 bases). Between the trimmed V and J ends, which lost 3 bases and 0 bases, there was a span of 9 bases. The CDR3 runs to 15 residues. CDR1 KGHSH and CDR2 LQKENI come from the germline V gene.

The rearrangement uses TRBV4-1 and TRBJ1-2; 11 bases line up with TRBD1. This CDR3 has 21 residues. Trimming at V came to 1 base and at J to 4 bases, leaving 20 bases not matched to a gene. Germline V gene sequence: CDR1 MGHRA, CDR2 YSYEKL. Here the CDR3 reads CASSQGGIFIGQGARSYGYTF. The CDR3 bases are TGCGCCAGCAGCCAAGGGGGGATTTTTATAGGACAGGGGGCGCGTAGCTATGGCTACACCTTC.

V is TRBV4-1 and J is TRBJ2-3; TRBD2 aligns across 9 bases. Trimming removed 3 bases from V and 4 bases from J; junction bases left unmatched: 5. Germline values: CDR1 MGHRA, CDR2 YSYEKL. This CDR3 has 15 residues. CDR3 coding DNA: TGCGCCAGCAGCCACTGCGGGGGGGGCGCAGATACGCAGTATTTT. This sequence encodes CASSHCGGGADTQYF.

This clone has only one observation. V and J are TRBV5-4 and TRBJ1-2; 12 bases agree with TRBD1. Per germline, CDR1 SGHNT and CDR2 YYREEE (reference sequence). This CDR3 has 16 amino acids. The J segment lost 4 bases and the V segment lost 4 bases, leaving 8 bases of the junction unmatched. CDR3 coding DNA: TGTGCCAGCAGCCATGGGACAGGGGGCTATGGCTATGGCTACACCTTC. It codes for CASSHGTGGYGYGYTF.

The chain joins TRBV21-1 to TRBJ2-7; the table calls TRBD1, which could not be checked here. TRBV21-1 is an annotated pseudogene. The CDR3 spans 14 residues. The CDR3: CASPGSQGAGEQYF. In DNA, the CDR3 is TGTGCCAGCCCGGGATCACAGGGGGCTGGGGAGCAGTACTTC.

The chain uses TRBV11-2 and TRBJ2-7, with TRBD1 matching over 8 bases. Trimming cost V 5 bases and J 6 bases; bases outside gene matches: 15. There are 16 residues in the CDR3. The germline V gene has CDR1 SGHAT and CDR2 FQNNGV. The CDR3 here is CASSLIRTGWSGEQYF. The CDR3 nucleotides read TGTGCCAGCAGCCTCATCCGGACAGGGTGGTCGGGCGAGCAGTACTTC.

The genes are TRBV5-1 and TRBJ2-1; 9 bases line up with TRBD2. The germline CDR1 and CDR2 sequences are SGHRS and YFSETQ. This CDR3 has 16 amino acids. The V segment lost 4 bases and the J segment 9 bases; nucleotides outside the gene matches: 14. The CDR3 nucleotides read TGCGCCAGCAGCGGCGGGACTAGCTCGGGGGTGGGTGAGCAGTTCTTC. Its protein product is CASSGGTSSGVGEQFF.